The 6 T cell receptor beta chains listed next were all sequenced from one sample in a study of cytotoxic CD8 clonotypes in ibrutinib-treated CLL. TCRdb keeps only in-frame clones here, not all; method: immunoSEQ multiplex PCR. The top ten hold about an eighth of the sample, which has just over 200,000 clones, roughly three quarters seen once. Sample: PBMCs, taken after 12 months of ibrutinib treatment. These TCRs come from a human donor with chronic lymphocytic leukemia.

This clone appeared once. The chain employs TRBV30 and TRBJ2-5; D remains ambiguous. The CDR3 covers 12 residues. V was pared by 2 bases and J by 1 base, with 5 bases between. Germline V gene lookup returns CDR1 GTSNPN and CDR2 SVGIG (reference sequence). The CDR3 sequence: CAWSFGQETQYF. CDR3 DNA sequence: TGTGCCTGGAGTTTTGGCCAAGAGACCCAGTACTTC. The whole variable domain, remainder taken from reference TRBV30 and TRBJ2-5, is SQTIHQWPATLVQPVGSPLSLECTVEGTSNPNLYWYRQAAGRGLQLLFYSVGIGQISSEVPQNLSASRPQDRQFILSSKKLLLSDSGFYLCAWSFGQETQYFGPGTRLLVL.

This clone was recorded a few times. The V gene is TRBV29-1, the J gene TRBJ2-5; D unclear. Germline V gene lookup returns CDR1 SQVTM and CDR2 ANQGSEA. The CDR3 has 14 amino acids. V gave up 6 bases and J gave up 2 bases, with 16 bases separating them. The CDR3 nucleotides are TGCAGCGTCCCGGAGCGCCTACGGCAAGAGACCCAGTACTTC. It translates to CSVPERLRQETQYF.

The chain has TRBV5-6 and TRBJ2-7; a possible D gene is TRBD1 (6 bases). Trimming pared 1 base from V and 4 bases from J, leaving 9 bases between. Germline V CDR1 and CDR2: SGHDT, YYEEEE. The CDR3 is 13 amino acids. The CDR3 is CASSLITGYEQYF. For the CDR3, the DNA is TGTGCCAGCAGCTTGATCACAGGGTACGAGCAGTACTTC.

CDR3 residues: CASSVEGGNTEAFF. The CDR3 coding sequence is TGTGCCAGCAGTGTGGAAGGGGGAAACACTGAAGCTTTCTTT. The V call is TRBV6-4, the J call TRBJ1-1; tentative D call: TRBD1 (6 bases). With 4 bases removed from V and 2 bases from J, the gap between germline ends came to 11 bases. This CDR3 region has 14 residues. Germline CDR1 reads MRHNA; CDR2 reads SNTAGT.

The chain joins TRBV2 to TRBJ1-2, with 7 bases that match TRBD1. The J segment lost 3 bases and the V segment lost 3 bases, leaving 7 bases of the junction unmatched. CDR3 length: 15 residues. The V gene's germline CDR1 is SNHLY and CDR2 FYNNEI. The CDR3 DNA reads TGTGCCAGCAGTGATGGGCAGGGGGGGGACTATGGCTACACCTTC. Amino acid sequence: CASSDGQGGDYGYTF.

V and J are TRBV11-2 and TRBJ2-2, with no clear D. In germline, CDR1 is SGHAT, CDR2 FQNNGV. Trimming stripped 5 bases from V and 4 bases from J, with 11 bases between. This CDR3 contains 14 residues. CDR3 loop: CASSGIRATGELFF. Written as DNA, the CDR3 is TGTGCCAGCAGCGGGATAAGGGCCACCGGGGAGCTGTTTTTT.